The clone carrying this T cell receptor beta chain was seen ten or more times. For repertoire sequencing, the TCR beta CDR3 regions were amplified from RNA transcripts. RT-PCR was first run with HTBI primers, then multiplex PCR in a second round. TCRdb re-called the multiplex PCR reads with MiXCR, one entry per CDR3 protein. This sample has under 200,000 distinct CDR3 sequences, with approximately 40% found just once. This sample is part of a study of Graves' ophthalmopathy and Graves' hyperthyroidism. Germline V gene sequence: CDR1 KGHDR, CDR2 SFDVKD. CDR3 size: 13 residues. The V end lost 6 bases, the J end lost 9 bases, and 16 bases lay between the germline ends.

This sequence originates from a woman in her 40s with Graves' ophthalmopathy. V usage is TRBV24-1 and J usage is TRBJ2-5; tentatively, D is TRBD2 (5 bases). Source material: peripheral blood. CDR3 nucleotide sequence: TGTGCCACCAGTAGTAGAGGGCTGGAGGCCCAGTACTTC. Protein: CATSSRGLEAQYF.